The source of this T cell receptor beta chain is a study of T cell repertoires in cytomegalovirus infection. Study summary: Public signatures in TCR beta pointed to CMV infection and matching HLA type. Points from the study as a whole: Dominant in the ex vivo response were TCR beta clonotypes restricted by HLA-C and specific for CMV.

V lost 5 bases to trimming and J lost 4 bases, with 17 bases between them. Germline lookup yields CDR1 SGHTA and CDR2 FQGNSA. CDR3 length equals 15 residues. Via MiXCR, TCRdb re-called the reads, giving one row per CDR3 protein. Here the sample spans just under 500,000 distinct CDR3 sequences, 30% to 40% being singletons. This clonotype has a count of ten or more. The antigen remains unidentified. The J gene is TRBJ1-2, the V gene TRBV7-2, with D perhaps matching TRBD1 (5 bases). This material consisted of cultured PBMCs, taken from culture after CMV antigen stimulation. The source of this sequence is a human donor in good health (CMV status not recorded). Some clones in this sample may be carry-over from other donors' samples. The CDR3 sequence is CASSTNRGPFYGYTF. The CDR3 nucleotides read TGTGCCAGCAGCACAAATAGGGGCCCCTTCTATGGCTACACCTTC. Combining the CDR3 with reference TRBV7-2 and TRBJ1-2 gives the whole variable domain GAGVSQSPSNKVTEKGKDVELRCDPISGHTALYWYRQSLGQGLEFLIYFQGNSAPDKSGLPSDRFSAERTGGSVSTLTIQRTQQEDSAVYLCASSTNRGPFYGYTFGSGTRLTVV.